The 31 T cell receptor beta chains below were found in one sample sequenced in a study of identical twins. One entry per CDR3 protein results from TCRdb running MiXCR on the 5' RACE reads. Of 500,000 to 650,000 distinct CDR3 sequences detected, more than 20% appear once; the ten largest clones hold approximately 0.5%. This sample was also put to use in a study of yellow fever vaccine responses in identical twins.

Sequenced input: CD4+ T cells sorted from blood. The source of these receptors is a woman between 18 and 29 years old in good health.

J is TRBJ2-2 and V is TRBV18; no clear D gene. This CDR3 has 14 residues. The germline V and J ends were trimmed by 6 bases and 1 base, with 9 bases remaining between them. CDR1 and CDR2 (germline): KGHSH, LQKENI. This CDR3 is CASSFTENTGELFF. The CDR3 nucleotides are TGTGCCAGCTCCTTTACAGAGAACACCGGGGAGCTGTTTTTT.

The V and J genes are TRBV28 and TRBJ2-7, with unresolved D. Germline V gene lookup returns CDR1 MDHEN and CDR2 SYDVKM. V lost 3 bases, J lost 1 base, and 10 bases lay in between. CDR3 length equals 14 residues. The CDR3 DNA reads TGTGCCAGCAGTTTTTCAATTGGGTCCTACGAGCAGTACTTC. Translating it yields CASSFSIGSYEQYF.

V is TRBV4-1 and J is TRBJ1-6; D not resolved. CDR3 length: 15 residues. Trimming cost V 0 bases and J 14 bases, with 17 bases left between them. The germline CDR1 and CDR2 sequences are MGHRA and YSYEKL. The CDR3 loop reads CASSQEPGGPRALHF. The CDR3 nucleotides are TGCGCCAGCAGCCAAGAACCGGGAGGACCGAGGGCCCTCCACTTT.

This clonotype has a count of ten or more. The V and J genes are TRBV12-3 or TRBV12-4 and TRBJ2-7; TRBD2 agrees at 11 bases. This CDR3 contains 15 residues. Losses at the gene ends were 6 bases for V and 3 bases for J; bases not matched to a gene: 7. The CDR3 nucleotides are TGTGCCAGCAGGGGAGGGACTAGCGGAATCTACGAGCAGTACTTC. The encoded protein is CASRGGTSGIYEQYF.

V usage is TRBV10-3 and J usage is TRBJ2-3; 7 bases are shared with TRBD2. The CDR3 runs 12 residues. Trimming cost V 7 bases and J 6 bases; bases outside gene matches: 4. The germline gives CDR1 ENHRY, CDR2 SYGVKD. CDR3 loop: CAINGGGDTQYF. The CDR3 DNA sequence: TGTGCCATCAACGGGGGAGGGGATACGCAGTATTTT.

The J gene is TRBJ2-1, the V gene TRBV20-1; TRBD2 matches at 8 bases. With 5 bases clipped from V and 8 bases from J, the junction kept 5 bases outside the gene matches. Germline loops: CDR1 DFQATT, CDR2 SNEGSKA (reference sequence). The CDR3 covers 12 residues. The CDR3: CSAEPGGDEQFF. CDR3 nucleotides: TGCAGTGCTGAACCCGGGGGGGATGAGCAGTTCTTC.

The V gene is TRBV6-1, the J gene TRBJ1-1; D may be TRBD1 (5 bases). The CDR3 is 15 residues long. In germline, CDR1 is MNHNS, CDR2 SASEGT. Trimming stripped 6 bases from V and 0 bases from J, with 14 bases between. The CDR3 nucleotides are TGTGCCAGCAGACGAAGCACGACAGTGAACACTGAAGCTTTCTTT. This gives the protein CASRRSTTVNTEAFF.

The gene calls are TRBV3-1 and TRBJ2-1; 8 bases map to TRBD1. J gave up 7 bases and V 9 bases, and 11 bases lay outside the gene matches. This CDR3 spans 14 amino acids. Germline V gene data show CDR1 as LGHDT and CDR2 as YNNKEL (reference sequence). CDR3 sequence (DNA): TGTGCCAGTGAGACAAACAGGGGGGATAATGAGCAGTTCTTC. Translating gives CASETNRGDNEQFF.

In this sample, this clonotype turned up many times. The chain links TRBV5-1 to TRBJ1-2; TRBD1 is a possible D gene (5 bases). V lost 4 bases and J 3 bases, leaving 13 bases between the germline ends. The CDR3 length is 14 residues. From germline, CDR1 is SGHRS and CDR2 YFSETQ. DNA of the CDR3: TGCGCCAGCAGCCCCCCTGGGGGAGACTATGGCTACACCTTC. This encodes CASSPPGGDYGYTF. The whole variable domain, remainder taken from reference TRBV5-1 and TRBJ1-2, is KAGVTQTPRYLIKTRGQQVTLSCSPISGHRSVSWYQQTPGQGLQFLFEYFSETQRNKGNFPGRFSGRQFSNSRSEMNVSTLELGDSALYLCASSPPGGDYGYTFGSGTRLTVV.

This chain joins TRBV12-3 or TRBV12-4 and TRBJ2-3, with a possible D match to TRBD2 (5 bases). This CDR3 is built from 15 residues. V was trimmed by 0 bases and J by 4 bases, leaving 11 bases between them. The CDR3 loop reads CASSLAELASDTQYF. The DNA for the CDR3 is TGTGCCAGCAGTTTAGCCGAGCTAGCCTCAGATACGCAGTATTTT.

Only a few counts were recorded for this clonotype. The rearrangement uses TRBV6-1 and TRBJ2-5; 8 nucleotides align to TRBD1. Germline CDR1 MNHNS, CDR2 SASEGT. The CDR3 totals 13 residues. J lost 7 bases, V lost 5 bases, and 6 bases had no gene match. In DNA, the CDR3 is TGTGCCAGCAGTCTCGGACAGGGTCGGACCCAGTACTTC. Protein product: CASSLGQGRTQYF.

The V gene is TRBV12-3 or TRBV12-4, the J gene TRBJ2-1, with D uncertain. The CDR3 is made up of 13 amino acids. Trimming cost V 1 base and J 10 bases, with 11 bases left between them. CDR3 protein: CASSLGAAWEQFF. For the CDR3, the DNA is TGTGCCAGCAGTTTAGGTGCGGCCTGGGAGCAGTTCTTC.

The V gene is TRBV10-3, the J gene TRBJ1-1; 7 positions match TRBD1. The trim removed 7 bases at V and 4 bases at J, leaving 12 bases unmatched. The V gene's germline CDR1 is ENHRY and CDR2 SYGVKD. The CDR3 spans 15 residues. The CDR3 bases are TGTGCCATCAAAGTCCGGGACAGTCTATCCACTGAAGCTTTCTTT. It translates to CAIKVRDSLSTEAFF.

This clonotype has just a few counts. This sequence joins TRBV20-1 and TRBJ2-1, with 9 bases aligning to TRBD2. In germline, CDR1 is DFQATT, CDR2 SNEGSKA (reference sequence). This CDR3 comprises 15 residues. With V trimmed by 3 bases and J by 6 bases, 9 bases remained unmatched. The CDR3 nucleotides are TGCAGTGCTAGGAGTTCGGCTAGCGGGGTCAATGAGCAGTTCTTC. Its protein is CSARSSASGVNEQFF.

This clonotype has more than one count but fewer than ten. The chain couples TRBV9 to TRBJ2-4, with D hard to call. Germline V gene sequence: CDR1 SGDLS, CDR2 YYNGEE. The CDR3 is made up of 14 amino acids. Deletions cut 7 bases from V and 1 base from J, with 12 bases between. CDR3 nucleotides: TGTGCCAGCCGGACGATTAGGGCCAAAAACATTCAGTACTTC. Its translation: CASRTIRAKNIQYF. The full variable domain, completed using reference TRBV9 and TRBJ2-4, is DSGVTQTPKHLITATGQRVTLRCSPRSGDLSVYWYQQSLDQGLQFLIQYYNGEERAKGNILERFSAQQFPDLHSELNLSSLELGDSALYFCASRTIRAKNIQYFGAGTRLSVL.

This clonotype was seen a few times. J is TRBJ2-3 and V is TRBV3-1, with a weak D call TRBD2 (6 bases). CDR3 length equals 18 residues. V was shortened by 6 bases and J by 7 bases, with 29 bases between the two germline ends. The germline V gene encodes CDR1 LGHDT and CDR2 YNNKEL (reference sequence). The CDR3 loop is CASSPDVRDSQDTHTQYF. In nucleotides, the CDR3 is TGTGCCAGCAGTCCGGATGTCCGGGACTCTCAGGACACCCATACGCAGTATTTT.

This clonotype turned up a few times. The V and J genes are TRBV12-3 or TRBV12-4 and TRBJ2-4; D gene unclear. This CDR3 has 13 amino acids. V lost 6 bases, J lost 6 bases, and 12 bases lay in between. The CDR3 region has the DNA TGTGCCAGCAGGAATCGGACGAGAAACATTCAGTACTTC. Protein: CASRNRTRNIQYF.

The chain carries TRBV24-1 and TRBJ2-7; 13 bases match TRBD2. The CDR3 spans 15 residues. CDR1 KGHDR and CDR2 SFDVKD come from the germline V gene. The J segment lost 6 bases and the V segment lost 3 bases, leaving 4 bases of the junction unmatched. As DNA, the CDR3 is TGTGCCACCAGTGATACTAGCGGGAGGGCCGGCGAGCAGTACTTC. It codes for CATSDTSGRAGEQYF.

The sample holds a few counts of this clonotype. The chain couples TRBV7-9 to TRBJ1-6; tentatively, D is TRBD1 (6 bases). CDR3 size: 15 residues. Deletions cut 3 bases from V and 5 bases from J, with 11 bases between. The germline V gene encodes CDR1 SEHNR and CDR2 FQNEAQ (reference sequence). The CDR3 bases are TGTGCCAGCAGCTTGGGAGGGGGAAATAATTCACCCCTCCACTTT. Residues: CASSLGGGNNSPLHF.

This clonotype was picked up a small number of times. The chain links TRBV7-2 to TRBJ2-1; D not resolved. CDR1 and CDR2 from the germline V gene are SGHTA and FQGNSA. Trimming shortened V by 5 bases and J by 3 bases, and 11 bases separated the two germline ends. The CDR3 has 14 amino acids. CDR3 coding DNA: TGTGCCAGCAGCGGTGGGCAGATCTACAATGAGCAGTTCTTC. Translation: CASSGGQIYNEQFF.

The CDR3 coding sequence is TGTGCCAGCAGTCCGCCGGGCTTCCAGGGGATCCAGTACTTC. Translated: CASSPPGFQGIQYF. The genes are TRBV28 and TRBJ2-7; perhaps TRBD1 as D (6 bases). The CDR3 loop spans 14 amino acids. Germline V gene lookup returns CDR1 MDHEN and CDR2 SYDVKM. V was pared by 5 bases and J by 10 bases, with 21 bases between.

This clonotype has just a few counts. The genes are TRBV2 and TRBJ2-1; D possibly uses TRBD1 or TRBD2 (5 bases each). V lost 7 bases and J 8 bases, leaving 18 bases between the germline ends. The CDR3 is 14 amino acids. CDR1 and CDR2 from the germline V gene are SNHLY and FYNNEI. This CDR3 is CASIEGLSVHEQFF. In nucleotides, the CDR3 is TGTGCCAGCATCGAGGGGCTTTCGGTCCATGAGCAGTTCTTC.

The V call is TRBV9, the J call TRBJ2-2; 9 nucleotides match TRBD1. CDR1 and CDR2 from the germline V gene are SGDLS and YYNGEE. V lost 0 bases, J lost 3 bases, and 3 bases stayed unmatched. The CDR3 consists of 16 residues. The CDR3, as DNA: TGTGCCAGCAGCGTAGTGGACAGGGGTTACACCGGGGAGCTGTTTTTT. It is translated as CASSVVDRGYTGELFF.

The chain employs TRBV6-5 and TRBJ1-2; no clear D gene. The CDR3 extends over 15 amino acids. Deletions cut 0 bases from V and 2 bases from J, with 10 bases between. CDR1 MNHEY and CDR2 SVGAGI come from the germline V gene. CDR3 residues: CASSYSVVVNYGYTF. The CDR3 DNA follows: TGTGCCAGCAGTTACTCTGTAGTGGTCAACTATGGCTACACCTTC.

This clonotype turned up a few times. This rearrangement joins TRBV20-1 to TRBJ2-7; 13 bases match TRBD2. V shed 2 bases and J 2 bases; nucleotides not matched to a gene: 9. Per the germline V gene, CDR1 is DFQATT and CDR2 is SNEGSKA (reference sequence). CDR3 size: 17 residues. CDR3 DNA: TGCAGTGCTAGACCCTGGACTAGCGGGGGCCAAACCTACGAGCAGTACGTC. Translating gives CSARPWTSGGQTYEQYV.

In this sample, this clonotype turned up a few times. The V gene is TRBV24-1, the J gene TRBJ2-2; D ambiguous. The germline V gene encodes CDR1 KGHDR and CDR2 SFDVKD. This CDR3 spans 16 amino acids. Trimming took off 3 bases at V and 2 bases at J, with 12 bases between the two ends. Here the CDR3 reads CATSDPRTPNTGELFF. As DNA, the CDR3 is TGTGCCACCAGTGATCCCCGGACGCCAAACACCGGGGAGCTGTTTTTT.

The chain is built from TRBV7-8 and TRBJ2-2; 7 bases line up with TRBD1. The CDR3 consists of 15 residues. The junction had 7 bases not matched to a gene; V was cut back by 4 bases and J by 5 bases. Germline V lookup: CDR1 SGHVS, CDR2 FQNEAQ. The CDR3 DNA is TGTGCCAGCAGCTCCTTGGGACAGACGACCGGGGAGCTGTTTTTT. It codes for CASSSLGQTTGELFF. The whole variable domain, filled in from reference TRBV7-8 and TRBJ2-2, reads GAGVSQSPRYKVAKRGQDVALRCDPISGHVSLFWYQQALGQGPEFLTYFQNEAQLDKSGLPSDRFFAERPEGSVSTLKIQRTQQEDSAVYLCASSSLGQTTGELFFGEGSRLTVL.

This clonotype was counted only a few times. The rearrangement uses TRBV5-6 and TRBJ2-1, with D possibly TRBD1 on 6 matching bases. Germline assignment: CDR1 SGHDT and CDR2 YYEEEE. V was pared by 2 bases and J by 6 bases, with 15 bases between. The CDR3 consists of 15 residues. CDR3 sequence (DNA): TGTGCCAGCAGCTTCCAGGGGTTGGTCACCAATGAGCAGTTCTTC. This codes for CASSFQGLVTNEQFF.

This clonotype was counted between two and nine times. The chain links TRBV5-1 to TRBJ1-2; D gene unclear. The ends were cut back, 0 bases at V and 5 bases at J, with 8 bases in the middle. From germline, CDR1 is SGHRS and CDR2 YFSETQ. CDR3 length equals 13 residues. CDR3 loop: CASSLGWNYGYTF. CDR3 nucleotides: TGCGCCAGCAGCTTGGGATGGAATTATGGCTACACCTTC.

The chain carries TRBV7-8 and TRBJ2-2, with no clear D. The CDR3 runs 16 residues. Germline V lookup: CDR1 SGHVS, CDR2 FQNEAQ. The V and J ends lost 0 bases and 6 bases respectively, with 14 bases between them. As DNA, the CDR3 is TGTGCCAGCAGCTTAGCGGAAGGTTTTTCGGCCGGGGAGCTGTTTTTT. This sequence encodes CASSLAEGFSAGELFF.

V usage is TRBV7-2 and J usage is TRBJ2-1, with no clear D. The germline V gene has CDR1 SGHTA and CDR2 FQGNSA. Trimming left V 5 bases short and J 3 bases short, with 17 bases between. This CDR3 region has 16 residues. DNA of the CDR3: TGTGCCAGCAGCCCAAGAGTTATGGGAAACTACAATGAGCAGTTCTTC. Amino acid sequence: CASSPRVMGNYNEQFF.